This T cell receptor (beta chain) derives from a study of blood T cell repertoires in COVID-19. Study at large: Sources were T cells, B-cell-depleted T cells, or PBMCs; the material itself was cDNA or gDNA.

V gave up 4 bases and J gave up 6 bases; unmatched junction bases: 21. CDR1 is LGHDT, CDR2 YNNKEL, per germline (reference sequence). This CDR3 has 18 residues. The repertoire was sequenced with immunoSEQ multiplex PCR; TCRdb's copy has only in-frame clones and lacks some. The sample includes approximately 54,000 clones, roughly 86% of them seen just once. The specimen was peripheral blood. The source of this sequence is a man older than 75 with active COVID-19. V gene TRBV3-1 (or the pseudogene TRBV3-2) combines with J gene TRBJ2-7; 7 bases are a match to TRBD1. CDR3 sequence reads: CASSPGTADYGTVREQYF. The CDR3 DNA reads TGTGCCAGCAGCCCCGGGACAGCCGACTATGGTACGGTGCGCGAGCAGTACTTC.